The 27 T cell receptor beta chains given below trace back to one sample, sequenced in a study of blood T cell repertoires in COVID-19. Clones were read by immunoSEQ multiplex PCR, and TCRdb kept only the in-frame ones, dropping some. The data hold approximately 250,000 clones, with about 89% observed a single time. The sample comprised PBMCs or T cells enriched from blood (not recorded which). The receptors here all came from a woman in her 30s who had recovered from COVID-19.

The V call is TRBV24-1, the J call TRBJ2-5; D might be TRBD2 (7 bases). V was clipped by 3 bases and J by 2 bases, with 15 bases between them. The germline CDR1 and CDR2 sequences are KGHDR and SFDVKD. CDR3 length: 16 residues. The CDR3 spells CATSDPGEGEQETQYF. The CDR3 DNA is TGTGCCACCAGTGATCCGGGGGAGGGGGAACAAGAGACCCAGTACTTC.

The chain has TRBV7-2 and TRBJ2-5, with TRBD2 identical over 7 bases. Trimming cost V 5 bases and J 5 bases; bases outside gene matches: 5. The CDR3 runs to 13 residues. Germline V gene lookup returns CDR1 SGHTA and CDR2 FQGNSA. In nucleotides, the CDR3 is TGTGCCAGCAGCAAATGGGGGGGGGAGACCCAGTACTTC. Its protein is CASSKWGGETQYF. Combining the CDR3 with reference TRBV7-2 and TRBJ2-5 gives the whole variable domain GAGVSQSPSNKVTEKGKDVELRCDPISGHTALYWYRQSLGQGLEFLIYFQGNSAPDKSGLPSDRFSAERTGGSVSTLTIQRTQQEDSAVYLCASSKWGGETQYFGPGTRLLVL.

The table lists this clone with a count of one. Within the sample, other DNA sequences also encode this same CDR3. The J gene is TRBJ2-1, the V gene TRBV30, with 11 bases matching TRBD2. The CDR3 loop spans 15 amino acids. Germline assignment: CDR1 GTSNPN and CDR2 SVGIG (reference sequence). The V and J ends lost 0 bases and 4 bases, in that order; junction bases with no gene match: 2. This chain's CDR3 is CAWSVGTSGYNEQFF. CDR3 sequence (DNA): TGTGCCTGGAGTGTGGGGACTAGCGGATACAATGAGCAGTTCTTC.

This chain joins TRBV4-1 and TRBJ2-1; 14 nucleotides agree with TRBD2. Losses at the gene ends were 3 bases for V and 6 bases for J; bases not matched to a gene: 7. The CDR3 consists of 17 residues. Germline CDR1 reads MGHRA; CDR2 reads YSYEKL. The CDR3 DNA sequence: TGCGCCAGCAGCCAGGGGACTAGCGGGAGTCCCGGCAATGAGCAGTTCTTC. Translating it yields CASSQGTSGSPGNEQFF.

V usage is TRBV27 and J usage is TRBJ1-2; weak D call: TRBD1 (6 bases). This CDR3 comprises 15 residues. Trimming cost V 0 bases and J 4 bases, with 12 bases left between them. Germline V gene data show CDR1 as MNHEY and CDR2 as SMNVEV (reference sequence). This chain's CDR3 is CASSLSSDSLYGYTF. The CDR3 DNA reads TGTGCCAGCAGTTTATCCTCGGACAGCCTCTATGGCTACACCTTC.

This chain connects TRBV4-2 to TRBJ2-7; 11 nucleotides line up with TRBD2. The trim removed 5 bases at V and 5 bases at J, leaving 5 bases unmatched. This CDR3 region has 14 residues. CDR1 and CDR2 from the germline V gene are LGHNA and YNFKEQ. The DNA of the CDR3 is TGTGCCAGCAGCAATAGCGGGAGGGCCAACGAGCAGTACTTC. Translation: CASSNSGRANEQYF.

The V gene is TRBV9, the J gene TRBJ1-2; D is ambiguous. Germline V gene sequence: CDR1 SGDLS, CDR2 YYNGEE. This CDR3 has 14 amino acids. The V and J ends lost 0 bases and 4 bases respectively, with 10 bases between them. The CDR3 loop reads CASSVETVAYGYTF. The DNA for the CDR3 is TGTGCCAGCAGCGTAGAAACAGTGGCCTATGGCTACACCTTC.

The chain combines TRBV11-2 with TRBJ2-1, with D possibly matching TRBD2 (6 bases). V was clipped by 1 base and J by 3 bases, with 13 bases between them. Germline CDR1 is SGHAT and CDR2 is FQNNGV. The CDR3 is made up of 16 amino acids. The CDR3, as DNA: TGTGCCAGCAGCTTAGCGCTACGGGACTTCTACAATGAGCAGTTCTTC. It is translated as CASSLALRDFYNEQFF. The whole variable domain, filled in from reference TRBV11-2 and TRBJ2-1, reads EAGVAQSPRYKIIEKRQSVAFWCNPISGHATLYWYQQILGQGPKLLIQFQNNGVVDDSQLPKDRFSAERLKGVDSTLKIQPAKLEDSAVYLCASSLALRDFYNEQFFGPGTRLTVL.

The chain carries TRBV28 and TRBJ2-7; 7 nucleotides line up with TRBD1. Germline trimming cut 6 bases from V and 5 bases from J; bases unmatched to any gene: 10. Germline CDR1 is MDHEN and CDR2 is SYDVKM. CDR3 length equals 14 residues. The CDR3 coding sequence is TGTGCCAGCAGGTGGTCAGGGGGACGGGACGAGCAGTACTTC. This gives the protein CASRWSGGRDEQYF.

The rearrangement uses TRBV9 and TRBJ2-5, with 9 bases aligning to TRBD2. Germline V gives CDR1 SGDLS, CDR2 YYNGEE. The CDR3 has 16 residues. The V segment lost 1 base and the J segment 1 base; nucleotides outside the gene matches: 5. The chain's CDR3 is CASSVLASGAQETQYF. The CDR3 bases are TGTGCCAGCAGCGTATTGGCTAGCGGGGCCCAAGAGACCCAGTACTTC.

This rearrangement joins TRBV28 to TRBJ1-2, with TRBD1 as a possible D gene (5 bases). CDR1 is MDHEN, CDR2 SYDVKM, per germline. V shed 3 bases and J shed 8 bases, with 13 bases lying between them. The CDR3 loop spans 13 amino acids. Here the CDR3 DNA reads TGTGCCAGCAGTTTGAGGAGGGGCGGCGGCTACACCTTC. Protein sequence: CASSLRRGGGYTF.

The V call is TRBV7-2, the J call TRBJ1-4; no reliable D call. Germline CDR1 SGHTA, CDR2 FQGNSA. The CDR3 runs to 14 residues. The V end was cut by 2 bases, the J end by 4 bases, with 8 bases between. For the CDR3, the DNA is TGTGCCAGCAGCTTACGAGCGGATAATGAAAAACTGTTTTTT. Protein: CASSLRADNEKLFF.

V usage is TRBV28 and J usage is TRBJ2-5; 7 nucleotides align to TRBD1. CDR3 size: 15 residues. The trim removed 5 bases at V and 2 bases at J, leaving 8 bases unmatched. CDR1 MDHEN and CDR2 SYDVKM come from the germline V gene. CDR3 in amino acids: CASSPRQGHQETQYF. CDR3 nucleotides: TGTGCCAGCAGTCCCCGACAGGGCCATCAAGAGACCCAGTACTTC.

The rearrangement joins TRBV30 to TRBJ2-5, with TRBD2 matching 10 bases. The CDR3 runs 15 residues. V lost 0 bases, J lost 6 bases, and 7 bases stayed unmatched. CDR1 is GTSNPN, CDR2 SVGIG, per germline (reference sequence). CDR3 region: CAWSVGASGSKTQYF. CDR3 coding DNA: TGTGCCTGGAGTGTTGGGGCTAGCGGGAGTAAGACCCAGTACTTC.

The CDR3 bases are TGCGCCAGCAGCTTGCAGGGGGCAGGCACCGGGGAGCTGTTTTTT. It encodes CASSLQGAGTGELFF. The V and J genes are TRBV5-1 and TRBJ2-2, with 8 bases matching TRBD1. This CDR3 comprises 15 residues. Germline lookup yields CDR1 SGHRS and CDR2 YFSETQ. After removal of 1 base from V and 4 bases from J, the junction contained 3 bases not matched to a gene.

This chain joins TRBV5-5 and TRBJ1-4; perhaps TRBD1 as D (6 bases). CDR1 and CDR2 (germline): SGHKS, YYEKEE (reference sequence). The germline V and J ends were trimmed by 4 bases and 8 bases, with 12 bases remaining between them. This CDR3 spans 13 amino acids. The CDR3 sequence is CASSGTGKEKLFF. As DNA, the CDR3 is TGTGCCAGCAGCGGTACAGGGAAAGAAAAACTGTTTTTT.

J is TRBJ2-2 and V is TRBV5-1, with TRBD1 as a possible D gene (6 bases). Germline V gene sequence: CDR1 SGHRS, CDR2 YFSETQ. This CDR3 region has 14 residues. Trimming pared 4 bases from V and 1 base from J, leaving 8 bases between. CDR3 nucleotides: TGCGCCAGCAGCCCGGGACAGAACACCGGGGAGCTGTTTTTT. It encodes CASSPGQNTGELFF.

This clone showed up just once. The V gene is TRBV6-5, the J gene TRBJ1-5; D unclear. The CDR3 length is 14 residues. The germline V gene encodes CDR1 MNHEY and CDR2 SVGAGI. DNA of the CDR3: TGTGCTATAATTGAGGGCCCGGTACTCCAGCCCCAGCATTTT. Translating it yields CAIIEGPVLQPQHF.

This chain joins TRBV4-2 and TRBJ1-2; 8 bases map to TRBD1. CDR1 and CDR2 (germline): LGHNA, YNFKEQ. The CDR3 is 18 amino acids. Trimming took 0 bases from V and 8 from J; bases not matched to a gene: 17. CDR3 amino acids: CASSQEWRLAGGTVGYTF. CDR3 bases: TGTGCCAGCAGCCAAGAATGGAGGTTGGCAGGGGGCACTGTCGGCTACACCTTC.

The chain combines TRBV6-4 with TRBJ2-3, with 9 bases fitting TRBD2. Germline values: CDR1 MRHNA, CDR2 SNTAGT. The CDR3 consists of 15 residues. V shed 3 bases and J 3 bases; nucleotides not matched to a gene: 4. The CDR3 DNA sequence: TGTGCCAGCAGTGAGTCAGCGGGAGGAACAGATACGCAGTATTTT. Protein: CASSESAGGTDTQYF.

The count of this clone is one. The chain links TRBV28 to TRBJ1-3; D may be TRBD1 (6 bases). With 5 bases removed from V and 9 bases from J, the gap between germline ends came to 20 bases. The germline V gene has CDR1 MDHEN and CDR2 SYDVKM. The CDR3 covers 15 residues. The CDR3 DNA reads as TGTGCCAGCAGTGGTCGTGCAGGGGTGGATGGCACCATATATTTT. Protein: CASSGRAGVDGTIYF.

This clone was seen a few times. This CDR3 is CANKDSNYGYTF. The DNA of the CDR3 is TGCGCCAACAAGGACAGTAACTATGGCTACACCTTC. The chain recombines TRBV10-1 with TRBJ1-2; TRBD1 might be the D (6 bases). The CDR3 runs to 12 residues. Germline V CDR1 and CDR2: WNHNN, SYGVQD (reference sequence). The germline V and J ends were trimmed by 10 bases and 1 base, with 10 bases remaining between them.

The chain employs TRBV28 and TRBJ2-6, with 12 bases that match TRBD2. The germline CDR1 and CDR2 sequences are MDHEN and SYDVKM. The CDR3 has 18 residues. With 7 bases clipped from V and 0 bases from J, the junction kept 7 bases outside the gene matches. The CDR3, as DNA: TGTGCCAGCAACCTAGCGGGAGGGTGGAGCTCTGGGGCCAACGTCCTGACTTTC. Translated: CASNLAGGWSSGANVLTF.

This clone was observed a handful of times. The rearrangement uses TRBV30 and TRBJ1-2; D is ambiguous. CDR1 and CDR2 from the germline V gene are GTSNPN and SVGIG (reference sequence). The V and J ends lost 0 bases and 4 bases respectively, with 9 bases between them. The CDR3 is made up of 13 amino acids. DNA of the CDR3: TGTGCCTGGAGTGTATCTAGTAGCTATGGCTACACCTTC. Amino acids: CAWSVSSSYGYTF.

V is TRBV18 and J is TRBJ1-5; unclear D gene. CDR3 length: 14 residues. The V end was cut by 6 bases, the J end by 2 bases, with 11 bases between. CDR1 is KGHSH, CDR2 LQKENI, per germline. In DNA form, the CDR3 reads TGTGCCAGCTCCCTAAGCCAGGGCAATCAGCCCCAGCATTTT. This translates into CASSLSQGNQPQHF.

The V call is TRBV9, the J call TRBJ2-3; 7 bases are shared with TRBD2. Germline V gene lookup returns CDR1 SGDLS and CDR2 YYNGEE. V lost 9 bases, J lost 5 bases, and 15 bases stayed unmatched. The CDR3 loop spans 15 amino acids. The DNA for the CDR3 is TGTGCCACTACTCCGGGTGCGGGAGCGAGAGATACGCAGTATTTT. It encodes CATTPGAGARDTQYF.

This chain links TRBV7-9 with TRBJ1-1, with unresolved D. This CDR3 is 14 amino acids long. The germline V and J ends were trimmed by 0 bases and 10 bases, with 15 bases remaining between them. CDR1 and CDR2 (germline): SEHNR, FQNEAQ (reference sequence). The CDR3 reads CASSLASEAARAFF. In nucleotides, the CDR3 is TGTGCCAGCAGCTTAGCGTCCGAGGCAGCGAGAGCTTTCTTT.